This T cell receptor beta chain was captured in a study of T cell repertoires in cytomegalovirus infection. This clonotype was counted a few times. Its specificity is unknown. V lost 0 bases, J lost 1 base, and 14 bases lay in between. CDR1 and CDR2 (germline): SGHDN, FVKESK. CDR3 length equals 17 residues. From the reads, TCRdb called clonotypes with MiXCR, one entry per CDR3 protein. The data hold approximately 730,000 distinct CDR3 sequences, with about 27% observed a single time. This TCR derives from a human donor in good health (CMV status not recorded). Some clones in this sample may be carry-over from other donors' samples. The material sequenced was cultured CD8+ T cells from PBMCs, taken from culture after CMV antigen stimulation. V and J are TRBV14 and TRBJ2-3; D is unclear. CDR3 sequence: CASSQDTLIYGTDTQYF. In DNA, the CDR3 is TGTGCCAGCAGCCAAGATACTTTGATTTACGGCACAGATACGCAGTATTTT. Based on the CDR3 plus reference TRBV14 and TRBJ2-3, the full variable domain is EAGVTQFPSHSVIEKGQTVTLRCDPISGHDNLYWYRRVMGKEIKFLLHFVKESKQDESGMPNNRFLAERTGGTYSTLKVQPAELEDSGVYFCASSQDTLIYGTDTQYFGPGTRLTVL.